The 27 T cell receptor beta chains presented below share a single source sample, sequenced in a study of blood T cell repertoires in COVID-19. Clones were sequenced by immunoSEQ multiplex PCR, and TCRdb holds only the in-frame ones, with some missing. In the table there are 110,000 to 150,000 clones, approximately 83% of which are singletons. The sequencing input was peripheral blood. The receptors were sampled from a human donor in a cohort sampled during active COVID-19.

This clone was counted once. This chain links TRBV3-1 (or the pseudogene TRBV3-2) with TRBJ2-5; D perhaps matches TRBD1 (8 bases). Trimming left V 4 bases short and J 2 bases short, with 14 bases between. CDR3 length: 15 amino acids. CDR1 LGHDT and CDR2 YNNKEL come from the germline V gene (reference sequence). DNA of the CDR3: TGTGCCAGCAGCCGGACAGGGAGGGGGCAAGAGACCCAGTACTTC. This codes for CASSRTGRGQETQYF.

The chain recombines TRBV5-1 with TRBJ1-1, with 10 bases fitting TRBD1. CDR1 and CDR2 from the germline V gene are SGHRS and YFSETQ. This CDR3 comprises 14 residues. V shed 4 bases and J 2 bases; nucleotides not matched to a gene: 2. The CDR3 DNA is TGCGCCAGCAGCACGACAGGGGGCAACACTGAAGCTTTCTTT. Protein product: CASSTTGGNTEAFF. Complete variable domain (other parts from reference TRBV5-1 and TRBJ1-1): KAGVTQTPRYLIKTRGQQVTLSCSPISGHRSVSWYQQTPGQGLQFLFEYFSETQRNKGNFPGRFSGRQFSNSRSEMNVSTLELGDSALYLCASSTTGGNTEAFFGQGTRLTVV.

This clone showed up just a few times. This chain connects TRBV19 to TRBJ1-2; D call uncertain. Looked up from germline, CDR1 is LNHDA and CDR2 is SQIVND (reference sequence). Trimming stripped 4 bases from V and 2 bases from J, with 8 bases between. There are 13 residues in the CDR3. DNA of the CDR3: TGTGCCAGTAGTAGGAGAGGAAACTATGGCTACACCTTC. It translates to CASSRRGNYGYTF.

The V and J genes are TRBV11-2 and TRBJ2-3; D remains ambiguous. The germline V and J ends were trimmed by 1 base and 6 bases, with 11 bases remaining between them. Germline CDR1 SGHAT, CDR2 FQNNGV. The CDR3 extends over 14 amino acids. CDR3 region: CASSLGSPGDTQYF. The CDR3 DNA sequence: TGTGCCAGCAGCTTAGGGTCCCCCGGGGATACGCAGTATTTT.

This clone was observed a few times. V gene TRBV27 combines with J gene TRBJ1-5; TRBD1 might be the D (6 bases). The CDR3 is made up of 16 amino acids. With 6 bases removed from V and 2 bases from J, the gap between germline ends came to 17 bases. Germline CDR1 reads MNHEY; CDR2 reads SMNVEV (reference sequence). The chain's CDR3 is CASRPGGYRGNQPQHF. CDR3 in DNA: TGTGCCAGCAGACCTGGCGGCTACAGGGGCAATCAGCCCCAGCATTTT.

The rearrangement joins TRBV6-1 to TRBJ1-1; possible D gene TRBD1, 5 bases. The CDR3 extends over 15 amino acids. With 2 bases removed from V and 2 bases from J, the gap between germline ends came to 12 bases. Germline loops: CDR1 MNHNS, CDR2 SASEGT. The CDR3 DNA is TGTGCCAGCAGTGAAATGACAGACTTTAACACTGAAGCTTTCTTT. Translated: CASSEMTDFNTEAFF.

This clone was recorded only once. This chain connects TRBV5-3 to TRBJ1-4; 12 nucleotides agree with TRBD1. TRBV5-3 is an open reading frame whose function is uncertain. V shed 4 bases, J shed 8 bases, and the junction held 9 bases outside the gene matches. The CDR3 length is 16 residues. CDR3 sequence reads: CARSIERDRGQEKLFF. CDR3 bases: TGTGCCAGAAGCATAGAACGGGACAGGGGGCAAGAAAAACTGTTTTTT.

The chain uses TRBV24-1 and TRBJ1-4; D possibly corresponds to TRBD1 (6 bases). V was clipped by 5 bases and J by 7 bases, with 16 bases between them. CDR3 length equals 15 residues. The germline gives CDR1 KGHDR, CDR2 SFDVKD. The CDR3: CATSASTGNLEKLFF. The CDR3 DNA reads TGTGCCACCAGTGCTTCGACAGGCAACCTTGAAAAACTGTTTTTT.

This chain uses TRBV5-1 with TRBJ2-3; 11 bases line up with TRBD1. Germline V gives CDR1 SGHRS, CDR2 YFSETQ. The CDR3 consists of 15 residues. V trimming: 4 bases; J trimming: 1 base; junction bases outside the gene matches: 2. DNA for the CDR3: TGCGCCAGCAGCCCGGACAGGGGGCGCACAGATACGCAGTATTTT. Translated: CASSPDRGRTDTQYF.

The gene calls are TRBV7-3 and TRBJ2-1; D may be TRBD2 (7 bases). There are 12 residues in the CDR3. CDR1 is SGHTA and CDR2 is FQGTGA in the germline V gene. Trimming stripped 5 bases from V and 9 bases from J, with 11 bases between. CDR3 in DNA: TGTGCCAGCAGCGGGGGGGCCAGTGAGCAGTTCTTC. Its protein product is CASSGGASEQFF.

V gene TRBV4-1 combines with J gene TRBJ2-2; TRBD1 might be the D (5 bases). The CDR3 length is 17 residues. Per the germline V gene, CDR1 is MGHRA and CDR2 is YSYEKL. Trimming removed 3 bases from V and 12 bases from J, with 26 bases in between. The DNA of the CDR3 is TGCGCCAGCAGCCAGAGAATCGCAGGGCCGGCCGCAAGGAAGCTGTTTTTT. This codes for CASSQRIAGPAARKLFF.

The table lists this clone with a few counts. The chain combines TRBV7-9 with TRBJ2-1, with 8 bases that match TRBD2. Germline CDR1 reads SEHNR; CDR2 reads FQNEAQ (reference sequence). The V gene end was trimmed by 1 base and the J gene end by 10 bases; junction bases not matched to a gene: 9. CDR3 length: 15 amino acids. The CDR3 region is CASSLVAGGTQEQFF. In DNA, the CDR3 is TGTGCCAGCAGCTTAGTCGCGGGGGGCACCCAAGAGCAGTTCTTC.

Only a few counts were recorded for this clone. The rearrangement joins TRBV6-5 to TRBJ1-1, with a tentative D call TRBD1 (5 bases). Trimming stripped 0 bases from V and 1 base from J, with 9 bases between. This CDR3 is built from 15 residues. Germline loops: CDR1 MNHEY, CDR2 SVGAGI. CDR3 sequence: CASSYSRTPNTEAFF. In nucleotides, the CDR3 is TGTGCCAGCAGTTACTCGCGGACACCGAACACTGAAGCTTTCTTT.

CDR3 in DNA: TGTGCCAGCAGCTTTACTCGACAGGGGGGTTTAGGCTCCTACAATGAGCAGTTCTTC. This sequence encodes CASSFTRQGGLGSYNEQFF. The genes are TRBV5-5 and TRBJ2-1, with TRBD1 matching over 9 bases. V trimming: 2 bases; J trimming: 0 bases; junction bases outside the gene matches: 12. This CDR3 has 19 amino acids. CDR1 and CDR2 from the germline V gene are SGHKS and YYEKEE (reference sequence). The full variable domain, rest sourced from reference TRBV5-5 and TRBJ2-1, is DAGVTQSPTHLIKTRGQQVTLRCSPISGHKSVSWYQQVLGQGPQFIFQYYEKEERGRGNFPDRFSARQFPNYSSELNVNALLLGDSALYLCASSFTRQGGLGSYNEQFFGPGTRLTVL.

The CDR3 spells CASSLSIRTAPGSEQFF. The CDR3 DNA follows: TGTGCCAGCAGCTTGTCAATAAGGACTGCCCCAGGCAGCGAGCAGTTCTTC. The chain links TRBV5-4 to TRBJ2-1; perhaps TRBD2 as D (5 bases). CDR1 SGHNT and CDR2 YYREEE come from the germline V gene (reference sequence). The ends were cut back, 1 base at V and 10 bases at J, with 24 bases in the middle. The CDR3 is 17 residues long.

Comments on this clone: The same CDR3 is also encoded by other DNA sequences in this sample. The rearrangement links TRBV11-2 to TRBJ1-3; a weak D match, TRBD1 (6 bases). This CDR3 has 15 residues. Germline CDR1 is SGHAT and CDR2 is FQNNGV. V lost 5 bases to trimming and J lost 0 bases, with 11 bases between them. The CDR3 DNA follows: TGTGCCAGCAGCCCGCAGGGGCGCTCTGGAAACACCATATATTTT. This translates into CASSPQGRSGNTIYF.

This clone was detected only once. The V call is TRBV19, the J call TRBJ2-2; a weak D match, TRBD2 (6 bases). The CDR3 length is 15 residues. Germline CDR1 reads LNHDA; CDR2 reads SQIVND (reference sequence). Deletions cut 3 bases from V and 4 bases from J, with 12 bases between. The CDR3 region is CASSILGGGTGELFF. CDR3 nucleotide sequence: TGTGCCAGTAGTATTCTGGGAGGAGGCACCGGGGAGCTGTTTTTT.

This clone was detected a few times. The genes are TRBV3-1 (or the pseudogene TRBV3-2) and TRBJ2-5; no clear D gene. The CDR3 consists of 13 residues. Per germline, CDR1 LGHDT and CDR2 YNNKEL (reference sequence). Trimming took off 2 bases at V and 6 bases at J, with 10 bases between the two ends. The CDR3 spells CASSQNQRKTQYF. CDR3 DNA sequence: TGTGCCAGCAGCCAAAACCAGCGAAAGACCCAGTACTTC.

The gene calls are TRBV12-5 and TRBJ1-1; D perhaps matches TRBD1 (6 bases). The germline V gene has CDR1 LGHNT and CDR2 FRNRAP. The CDR3 length is 15 residues. Trimming took off 3 bases at V and 2 bases at J, with 13 bases between the two ends. The CDR3 nucleotides are TGTGCTAGTGGTTTTAGACAGGTCACCAACACTGAAGCTTTCTTT. The encoded protein is CASGFRQVTNTEAFF.

V usage is TRBV12-3 or TRBV12-4 and J usage is TRBJ1-6; D is uncertain. The CDR3 runs 12 residues. Trimming shortened V by 6 bases and J by 10 bases, and 10 bases separated the two germline ends. This CDR3 reads CASSLYESPLHF. Written as DNA, the CDR3 is TGTGCCAGCAGCCTGTACGAGTCACCCCTCCACTTT.

The chain has TRBV6-2 or TRBV6-3 and TRBJ2-5; 10 nucleotides match TRBD2. CDR3 size: 13 residues. The germline V gene has CDR1 MNHEY and CDR2 SVGEGT. The V segment lost 4 bases and the J segment 14 bases; nucleotides outside the gene matches: 10. The CDR3 DNA is TGTGCCAGCAGTTCTAGCGGGGGAGCACTTTTATACTTC. This sequence encodes CASSSSGGALLYF.

The genes are TRBV19 and TRBJ1-5, with 10 nucleotides matching TRBD1. The junction had 4 bases not matched to a gene; V was cut back by 5 bases and J by 0 bases. The CDR3 totals 16 residues. Germline CDR1 reads LNHDA; CDR2 reads SQIVND (reference sequence). The CDR3 DNA follows: TGTGCCAGTAGTCAGACAGGGGGCTCTAGCAATCAGCCCCAGCATTTT. The encoded protein is CASSQTGGSSNQPQHF. Full variable domain (remainder filled in from reference TRBV19 and TRBJ1-5): DGGITQSPKYLFRKEGQNVTLSCEQNLNHDAMYWYRQDPGQGLRLIYYSQIVNDFQKGDIAEGYSVSREKKESFPLTVTSAQKNPTAFYLCASSQTGGSSNQPQHFGDGTRLSIL.

J is TRBJ2-6 and V is TRBV18; TRBD2 matches 9 bases. The V and J ends lost 3 bases and 1 base, in that order; junction bases with no gene match: 4. This CDR3 contains 17 residues. Germline CDR1 reads KGHSH; CDR2 reads LQKENI. The CDR3 reads CASSPLAGKSGANVLTF. For the CDR3, the DNA is TGTGCCAGCTCACCGCTAGCGGGGAAATCTGGGGCCAACGTCCTGACTTTC. Based on the CDR3 plus reference TRBV18 and TRBJ2-6, the full variable domain is NAGVMQNPRHLVRRRGQEARLRCSPMKGHSHVYWYRQLPEEGLKFMVYLQKENIIDESGMPKERFSAEFPKEGPSILRIQQVVRGDSAAYFCASSPLAGKSGANVLTFGAGSRLTVL.

About this clone itself: The sample holds other DNA sequences that translate to the same CDR3. The rearrangement links TRBV27 to TRBJ2-7; TRBD2 aligns across 8 bases. V lost 6 bases and J lost 4; bases outside the gene matches: 5. Germline assignment: CDR1 MNHEY and CDR2 SMNVEV (reference sequence). The CDR3 loop spans 13 amino acids. CDR3 nucleotides: TGTGCCAGCAGGTTGGCGGGGGGTTACGAGCAGTACTTC. Translating gives CASRLAGGYEQYF.

The chain joins TRBV7-2 to TRBJ2-3; 7 nucleotides agree with TRBD1. CDR3 length equals 17 residues. Losses at the gene ends were 2 bases for V and 2 bases for J; bases not matched to a gene: 10. The germline V gene has CDR1 SGHTA and CDR2 FQGNSA. Here the CDR3 reads CASSLFSLGQATDTQYF. CDR3 DNA: TGTGCCAGCAGCTTATTCTCCTTAGGACAGGCCACAGATACGCAGTATTTT.

The chain joins TRBV28 to TRBJ1-3; TRBD1 matches 10 bases. Unmatched junction bases numbered 4, after V lost 6 bases and J lost 2 bases. This CDR3 is 15 amino acids long. Germline V CDR1 and CDR2: MDHEN, SYDVKM. CDR3 sequence: CASRPGTGAGNTIYF. CDR3 coding DNA: TGTGCCAGCAGACCCGGGACAGGGGCTGGAAACACCATATATTTT.

This clone has just a few counts. V gene TRBV5-4 combines with J gene TRBJ2-2; perhaps TRBD2 as D (6 bases). This CDR3 contains 14 residues. Germline values: CDR1 SGHNT, CDR2 YYREEE (reference sequence). Between the trimmed V and J ends, which lost 4 bases and 5 bases, there was a span of 12 bases. The CDR3 loop reads CASSPDLATGELFF. Here the CDR3 DNA reads TGTGCCAGCAGCCCGGACCTAGCGACCGGGGAGCTGTTTTTT.